The TCR beta chain described here comes from a study of CD8+CD57+ T cells in acquired aplastic anemia. Study-wide results and limits: A significant difference in CD8+ Simpson's diversity between patients and controls was not found. Patients and controls shared 25 to 35 CD8+ CDR3 sequences, highly expressed in patients.

CDR3 and TCR beta VDJ profiling relied on a genomic DNA template. TCRdb reprocessed the reads via MiXCR and lists one record per CDR3 protein. The top ten hold roughly 30% of the sample, which has just over 150,000 distinct CDR3 sequences, 40% to 50% seen once. Germline CDR1 is LNHDA and CDR2 is SQIVND (reference sequence). The CDR3 has 15 residues. This clonotype was picked up a small number of times. Its antigen remains unknown. Being one base from a much bigger clone, this may be a read error. Only patients with CD8+CD57+ cell expansion on flow cytometry were chosen for sequencing. A severe acquired aplastic anemia diagnosis applied to all patients. At the time of blood sampling, patients had not yet received any therapy.

This chain links TRBV19 with TRBJ2-7, with 10 bases matching TRBD2. The TCR comes from a human donor with aplastic anemia. Specimen: sorted CD4+, CD8+, or CD8+CD57+ T cells (not recorded which) from PBMCs. This CDR3 reads CTSSVGLAASYEQHF. DNA of the CDR3: TGTACCAGTAGTGTAGGACTAGCGGCCTCCTACGAGCAGCACTTC.